A selection of T cell receptor beta chains follows, all from one sample in a study of blood T cells in healthy people across ages. TCRdb independently ran MiXCR on the 5' RACE reads; one entry per CDR3 protein. Here the sample spans some 1.5 million distinct CDR3 sequences, approximately 30% being singletons. The specimen sequenced was blood. These receptors were collected from a woman in her thirties in good health. Each CDR3 is given with its conserved first and last residue. Fields, in order: V gene, clone size, J gene, D gene, CDR3 DNA, CDR3 protein. D genes are given only for firm matches. Some rows have no size entry. The others give once, few or many, or a class for an expanded clone.

>TRBV12-3/TRBV12-4|.|TRBJ1-2|.
TGTGCCAGCAGGGGACTAGGGGCTGGCTACACCTTC
CASRGLGAGYTF
>TRBV4-1|few|TRBJ1-6|.
TGCGCCAGCAGCCAAGGCTCGTTCACAGGACAGCTGAATTCACCCCTCCACTTT
CASSQGSFTGQLNSPLHF
>TRBV2|.|TRBJ2-7|TRBD2
TGTGCCGGCGGACTAGCGGGGGGGTCCTACGAGCAGTACTTC
CAGGLAGGSYEQYF
>TRBV5-6|.|TRBJ1-1|.
TGTGCCAGCAGCTTGGAAAACAGGGCGGCTACTGAAGCTTTCTTT
CASSLENRAATEAFF
>TRBV24-1|once|TRBJ2-3|.
TGTGCCACCGCGGATAGCCCGGGGTCGGCAGATACGCAGTATTTT
CATADSPGSADTQYF
>TRBV20-1|few|TRBJ2-3|TRBD1
TGCAGTGCTAGGTTACAGGGGTTTGATCCAGATACGCAGTATTTT
CSARLQGFDPDTQYF
>TRBV15|.|TRBJ2-2|.
TGTGCCACCAGCAGACAATTGGGGGCCGGGGAGCTGTTTTTT
CATSRQLGAGELFF
>TRBV28|.|TRBJ1-5|.
TGTGCCAGCAGTTTAGTTTATAGCAATCAGCCCCAGCATTTT
CASSLVYSNQPQHF
>TRBV9|.|TRBJ2-5|TRBD2
TGTGCCAGCAGCGTAGGGCTAGCGGTTAACAATGAGCAGTACTTC
CASSVGLAVNNEQYF
>TRBV9|.|TRBJ2-2|.
TGTGCCAGCAGCATATATTGGACAGCGAACACCGGGGAGCTGTTTTTT
CASSIYWTANTGELFF
>TRBV4-3|.|TRBJ1-6|.
TGCGCCAGCAGCCAAGACAAGACGGGGAGGGGTTCACCCCTCCACTTT
CASSQDKTGRGSPLHF